A selection of T cell receptor beta chains follows, all from one sample in a study of T cells in Graves' hyperthyroidism and ophthalmopathy. Each CDR3 protein gets one entry after TCRdb re-called the multiplex PCR reads with MiXCR. Among a few hundred thousand distinct CDR3 sequences listed, about 16% were seen once. Sequenced input: blood. These TCRs come from a woman in her thirties or forties with Graves' ophthalmopathy. The CDR3 runs from the conserved cysteine through the conserved F or W. D genes are given only for firm matches. The size of a clone is reported for some rows only, either as once, few or many, or as a class for expanded clones.

>TRBV11-2|NA|many|TRBJ2-3
CASSLGHGTDTQYF
TGTGCCAGCAGCTTAGGACACGGCACAGATACGCAGTATTTT
>TRBV20-1|NA|many|TRBJ1-1
CSARVNTGLNTEAFF
TGCAGTGCTAGAGTCAACACCGGGCTAAACACTGAAGCTTTCTTT
>TRBV30|NA|few|TRBJ2-1
CAWRDYNEQFF
TGTGCCTGGAGGGACTACAATGAGCAGTTCTTC
>TRBV20-1|NA|few|TRBJ1-2
CSASWGYGYTF
TGCAGTGCTAGTTGGGGCTATGGCTACACCTTC
>TRBV18|NA|NA|TRBJ1-1
CASSPVDMNTEAFF
TGTGCCAGCTCACCAGTAGACATGAACACTGAAGCTTTCTTT
>TRBV18|NA|few|TRBJ2-7
CASSSAKYEQYF
TGTGCCAGCTCCTCGGCTAAGTACGAGCAGTACTTC
>TRBV4-2|NA|few|TRBJ2-5
CASSQTPQANEETQYF
TGTGCCAGCAGCCAAACTCCCCAAGCTAATGAGGAGACCCAGTACTTC
>TRBV29-1|TRBD1|NA|TRBJ2-7
CSVAGRDSSYEQYF
TGCAGCGTTGCGGGCCGGGACAGCTCCTACGAGCAGTACTTC
>TRBV6-5|NA|few|TRBJ2-1
CASSYSGEPYNEQFF
TGTGCCAGCAGTTACTCAGGGGAGCCCTACAATGAGCAGTTCTTC
>TRBV28|NA|many|TRBJ2-2
CASTLTGELFF
TGTGCCAGCACCCTTACCGGGGAGCTGTTTTTT
>TRBV20-1|NA|many|TRBJ2-5
CSARWQGGTETQYF
TGCAGTGCTAGATGGCAGGGTGGTACGGAGACCCAGTACTTC
>TRBV19|TRBD1|few|TRBJ2-1
CASSIGTAYNEQFF
TGTGCCAGTAGTATCGGGACAGCCTACAATGAGCAGTTCTTC
>TRBV20-1|NA|many|TRBJ1-5
CSASQGKGSNQPQHF
TGCAGTGCTAGCCAGGGGAAGGGAAGCAATCAGCCCCAGCATTTT
>TRBV2|TRBD1|many|TRBJ2-5
CAGRQGTGETQYF
TGTGCCGGAAGACAGGGTACGGGGGAGACCCAGTACTTC
>TRBV6-1|NA|many|TRBJ2-1
CASSYAGRSSYNEQFF
TGTGCCAGCAGTTACGCGGGAAGAAGCTCCTACAATGAGCAGTTCTTC
>TRBV20-1|NA|many|TRBJ1-1
CSRWGGPGVNTEAFF
TGCAGCCGGTGGGGGGGGCCCGGTGTGAACACTGAAGCTTTCTTT
>TRBV18|NA|many|TRBJ2-3
CASSPPVDTQYF
TGTGCCAGCTCACCACCCGTCGATACGCAGTATTTT
>TRBV12-3/TRBV12-4|NA|many|TRBJ2-5
CASSSGPGGTQYF
TGTGCCAGCAGTAGCGGACCAGGAGGGACCCAGTACTTC
>TRBV15|NA|NA|TRBJ2-4
CATSREPKRGYEFRNIQYF
TGTGCCACCAGCAGAGAACCCAAACGGGGGTATGAGTTCAGGAACATTCAGTACTTC
>TRBV27|NA|many|TRBJ2-7
CASSLWGSNEQYF
TGTGCCAGCAGTTTGTGGGGTTCCAACGAGCAGTACTTC
>TRBV6-1|NA|few|TRBJ2-5
CAARDNGAETQYF
TGTGCCGCACGGGACAACGGGGCGGAGACCCAGTACTTC
>TRBV29-1|TRBD1|many|TRBJ1-1
CSVEDLEGQTNTEAFF
TGCAGCGTTGAAGATCTTGAGGGACAGACGAACACTGAAGCTTTCTTT
>TRBV2|NA|NA|TRBJ2-1
CASSEDPALVDEQFF
TGTGCCAGCAGTGAAGATCCAGCTCTCGTCGATGAGCAGTTCTTC
>TRBV10-3|TRBD2|many|TRBJ2-1
CAISFSGGALNEQFF
TGTGCCATCAGTTTCAGCGGGGGGGCCTTGAATGAGCAGTTCTTC
>TRBV27|NA|few|TRBJ2-3
CASSLRAATDTQYF
TGTGCCAGCAGTTTACGGGCCGCGACAGATACGCAGTATTTT
>TRBV19|NA|NA|TRBJ2-1
CASSFLHPNEQFF
TGTGCCAGTAGTTTCCTTCATCCCAATGAGCAGTTCTTC
>TRBV7-6|NA|few|TRBJ2-4
CASSLADGGDIQYF
TGTGCCAGCAGCTTAGCCGATGGAGGGGACATTCAGTACTTC
>TRBV18|NA|NA|TRBJ2-6
CASSPLGASSGANVLTF
TGTGCCAGCTCACCACTAGGAGCTTCCTCTGGGGCCAACGTCCTGACTTTC
>TRBV20-1|NA|NA|TRBJ2-1
CSARVVVTGNEQFF
TGCAGTGCTAGGGTGGTAGTCACTGGGAATGAGCAGTTCTTC
>TRBV28|TRBD2|many|TRBJ2-7
CASSPGTTVYEQYF
TGTGCCAGCAGTCCCGGGACTACAGTCTACGAGCAGTACTTC
>TRBV30|TRBD1|NA|TRBJ1-2
CAWRTGGIYGYTF
TGTGCCTGGAGGACAGGGGGAATCTATGGCTACACCTTC
>TRBV12-3/TRBV12-4|NA|many|TRBJ2-7
CASSLSQDHYEQYF
TGTGCCAGCAGTTTAAGTCAGGACCACTACGAGCAGTACTTC
>TRBV9|TRBD1|few|TRBJ2-5
CASSVGTGLGQETQYF
TGTGCCAGCAGCGTAGGGACAGGGTTGGGCCAAGAGACCCAGTACTTC
>TRBV5-6|TRBD2|NA|TRBJ2-5
CASGRGLDNAKYF
TGTGCCAGCGGACGGGGACTAGATAACGCGAAGTACTTC
>TRBV2|NA|many|TRBJ1-2
CASSTQGNRNYGYTF
TGTGCCAGCAGTACACAGGGCAATCGTAACTATGGCTACACCTTC
>TRBV27|TRBD1|few|TRBJ1-5
CASSGTGGLDQPQHF
TGTGCCAGCAGTGGGACAGGGGGCCTTGATCAGCCCCAGCATTTT
>TRBV27|TRBD2|many|TRBJ2-5
CASSLAGVSETQYF
TGTGCCAGCAGTCTAGCGGGAGTTTCAGAGACCCAGTACTTC
>TRBV6-5|NA|NA|TRBJ2-3
CASSYSGQGHTDTQYF
TGTGCCAGCAGTTACTCGGGGCAGGGCCACACAGATACGCAGTATTTT
>TRBV3-1|NA|NA|TRBJ2-1
CASTTNHFDEQFF
TGTGCCAGCACCACGAACCATTTCGATGAGCAGTTCTTC
>TRBV5-1|NA|few|TRBJ1-5
CASSLDSGNQPQHF
TGCGCCAGCAGCCTCGATTCCGGCAATCAGCCCCAGCATTTT
>TRBV20-1|TRBD1|NA|TRBJ2-1
CSATPGQGYNERFF
TGCAGTGCTACCCCGGGACAGGGTTACAATGAGCGGTTCTTC
>TRBV28|TRBD2|NA|TRBJ2-1
CASSLGTMDEQFF
TGTGCCAGCAGCTTAGGGACTATGGATGAGCAGTTCTTC
>TRBV27|NA|few|TRBJ1-5
CASSLSSTGLQPQHF
TGTGCCAGCAGTTTATCGTCAACAGGTCTTCAGCCCCAGCATTTT
>TRBV9|TRBD1|few|TRBJ2-3
CASRDRQGPDTQYF
TGTGCCAGCAGAGACAGACAGGGACCAGATACGCAGTATTTT
>TRBV5-1|NA|many|TRBJ2-7
CASSLATLSSYEQYF
TGCGCCAGCAGCTTGGCTACACTTAGCTCCTACGAGCAGTACTTC
>TRBV6-6|NA|NA|TRBJ2-6
CASSYLVSGANVLTF
TGTGCCAGCAGTTACCTAGTCTCTGGGGCCAACGTCCTGACTTTC
>TRBV9|TRBD1|few|TRBJ2-5
CASSSTGTGGETQYF
TGTGCCAGCAGCTCTACCGGGACAGGGGGCGAGACCCAGTACTTC
>TRBV5-1|NA|NA|TRBJ1-1
CASSFSAGRNEAFF
TGCGCCAGCAGCTTTTCCGCGGGACGGAATGAAGCTTTCTTT
>TRBV7-6|TRBD1|NA|TRBJ1-5
CASSLGQGFNNQPQHF
TGTGCCAGCAGCTTAGGACAGGGCTTTAACAATCAGCCCCAGCATTTT
>TRBV15|NA|NA|TRBJ1-5
CATSMGRGRSQHF
TGTGCCACCAGCATGGGGAGGGGACGCTCCCAGCATTTT
>TRBV20-1|TRBD1|few|TRBJ1-4
CSASPPTGGNEKLFF
TGCAGTGCTTCCCCACCCACAGGGGGTAATGAAAAACTGTTTTTT
>TRBV28|TRBD1|many|TRBJ1-2
CASSSPGTGEDYGYTF
TGTGCCAGCAGTTCCCCCGGGACAGGGGAGGACTATGGCTACACCTTC